The T cell receptor (beta chain) under discussion was sequenced for a study of CD8 T cells in ankylosing spondylitis (dated by TCRdb to between 2016 and 2019). A note on the overall study: T cell receptor beta repertoires were profiled in healthy donors and ankylosing spondylitis patients so that disease-linked TCR variants could be found. The whole study cohort included over 85 healthy donors and 20 to 30 ankylosing spondylitis patients. Peripheral blood was sampled, and synovial fluid was additionally collected from ankylosing spondylitis patients.

Sequencing was performed on an Illumina HiSeq 2500. Quantitative 5'-RACE with molecular barcodes was the method used to prepare the TCR beta libraries. From the authors' description of their analysis: A new computational method based on a probabilistic model of VDJ rearrangement was used to identify disease-linked TCR variants. Through fastp at Q25 and MiXCR, TCRdb rebuilt clones from the public reads, retaining in-frame beta chains. When rows share a CDR3 protein, they turn into one entry using the most common DNA and genes. The V and J calls were determined by TCRdb, not by the authors. This sample gives about 440,000 distinct CDR3 sequences in total; 15% to 20% of them show up just once. The ten largest clones add up to about 0.94% of the sample. In its sample, this clonotype was seen a few times. Its antigen remains undetermined. Base qualities are missing; no much larger clone stands one base away.

The germline V gene supplies CDR1 MNHEY and CDR2 SVGEGT. V is shortened by 5 bases, J by 1 base, and the region joining them spans 11 bases. The CDR3 contains 14 residues, cysteine and phenylalanine counted. The kept DNA is CDR3 alone, 42 bases in frame from the first base. Here is what the overall study found, with its caveats: A CD8+ phenotype was shown by the disease-linked clones, which were found at relatively low frequencies in peripheral blood. Blood from ankylosing spondylitis patients appeared to be characterized by a TCR beta motif made up of under ten highly homologous amino acid variants. The disease-linked clones were reported as significantly enriched in matched synovial fluid samples from ankylosing spondylitis patients. Some motif variants had previously been reported in the synovial fluid and blood of reactive arthritis patients, which suggests shared mechanisms of disease initiation.

The chain was built from TRBV6-2 or TRBV6-3 and TRBJ1-1, with no confidently assigned D gene. Sequences were obtained from blood, either unsorted or a sorted T cell fraction (not recorded which). The origin of this receptor is a male donor with ankylosing spondylitis. Read as DNA, the sequence is TGTGCCAGCAGTCCGGTGGGGAAGAACACTGAAGCTTTCTTT. It codes for CASSPVGKNTEAFF.